The text below deals with one T cell receptor beta chain. This entry is derived from a study of cytomegalovirus exposure and HLA in healthy donors. CDR3 length: 19 amino acids. Trimming left V 3 bases short and J 0 bases short, with 21 bases between. Germline V gene data show CDR1 as SGDLS and CDR2 as YYNGEE. Primers: 60 Vbeta forward and 13 Jbeta reverse. The table came from immunoSEQ multiplex PCR; TCRdb's copy has only in-frame clones and leaves some out. This sample has around 93,000 clones, with 78% found just once. The gene calls are TRBV9 and TRBJ1-4; a possible D gene is TRBD1 (6 bases). This TCR came from a woman aged 40 to 50 in good health and CMV-seronegative. The sequenced sample consisted of PBMCs. CDR3 residues: CASSALPGHLDATNEKLFF. CDR3 nucleotide sequence: TGTGCCAGCAGCGCCCTTCCGGGACACCTGGACGCAACTAATGAAAAACTGTTTTTT.